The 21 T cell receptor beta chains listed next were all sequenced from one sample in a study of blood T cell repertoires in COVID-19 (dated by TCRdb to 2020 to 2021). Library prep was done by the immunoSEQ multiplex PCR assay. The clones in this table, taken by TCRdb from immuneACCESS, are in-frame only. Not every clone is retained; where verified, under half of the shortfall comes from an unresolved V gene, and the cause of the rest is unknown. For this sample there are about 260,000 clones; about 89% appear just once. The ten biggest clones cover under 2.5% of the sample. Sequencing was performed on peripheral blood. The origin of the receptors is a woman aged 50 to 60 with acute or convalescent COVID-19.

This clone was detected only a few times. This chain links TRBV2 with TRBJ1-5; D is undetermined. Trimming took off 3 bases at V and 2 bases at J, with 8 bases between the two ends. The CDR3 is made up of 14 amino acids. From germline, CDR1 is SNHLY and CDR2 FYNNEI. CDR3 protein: CASSDGGGNQPQHF. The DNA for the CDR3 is TGTGCCAGCAGTGACGGCGGGGGCAATCAGCCCCAGCATTTT.

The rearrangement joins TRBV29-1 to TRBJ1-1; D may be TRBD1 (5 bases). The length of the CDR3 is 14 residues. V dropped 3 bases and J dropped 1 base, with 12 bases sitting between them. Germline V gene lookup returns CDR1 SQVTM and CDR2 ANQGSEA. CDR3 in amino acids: CSVEGTFKNTEAFF. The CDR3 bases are TGCAGCGTTGAGGGGACTTTTAAGAACACTGAAGCTTTCTTT.

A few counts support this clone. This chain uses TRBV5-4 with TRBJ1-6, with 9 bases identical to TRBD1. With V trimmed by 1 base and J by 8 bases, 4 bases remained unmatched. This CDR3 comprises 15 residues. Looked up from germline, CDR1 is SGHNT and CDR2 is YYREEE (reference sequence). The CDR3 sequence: CASSLWDRAYSPLHF. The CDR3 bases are TGTGCCAGCAGCTTGTGGGACAGGGCGTATTCACCCCTCCACTTT.

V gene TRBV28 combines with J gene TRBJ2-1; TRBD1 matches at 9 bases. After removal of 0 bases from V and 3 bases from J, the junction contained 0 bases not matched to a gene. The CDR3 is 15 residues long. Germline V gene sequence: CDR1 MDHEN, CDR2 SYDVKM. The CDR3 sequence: CASSLWTGGYNEQFF. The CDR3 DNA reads TGTGCCAGCAGTTTATGGACAGGGGGCTACAATGAGCAGTTCTTC.

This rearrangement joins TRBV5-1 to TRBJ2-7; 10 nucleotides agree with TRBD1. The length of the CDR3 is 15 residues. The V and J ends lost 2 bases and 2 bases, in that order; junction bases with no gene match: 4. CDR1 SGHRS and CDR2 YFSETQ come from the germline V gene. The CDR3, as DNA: TGCGCCAGCAGCTTTCGGACAGGGGGGGCCTACGAGCAGTACTTC. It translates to CASSFRTGGAYEQYF.

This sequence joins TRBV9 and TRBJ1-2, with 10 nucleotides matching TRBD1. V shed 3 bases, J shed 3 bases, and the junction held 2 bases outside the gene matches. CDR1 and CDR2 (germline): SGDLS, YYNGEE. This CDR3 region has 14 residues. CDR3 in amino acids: CASSEGTGDYGYTF. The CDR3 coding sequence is TGTGCCAGCAGCGAGGGGACAGGGGACTATGGCTACACCTTC. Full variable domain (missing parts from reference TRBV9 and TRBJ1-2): DSGVTQTPKHLITATGQRVTLRCSPRSGDLSVYWYQQSLDQGLQFLIQYYNGEERAKGNILERFSAQQFPDLHSELNLSSLELGDSALYFCASSEGTGDYGYTFGSGTRLTVV.

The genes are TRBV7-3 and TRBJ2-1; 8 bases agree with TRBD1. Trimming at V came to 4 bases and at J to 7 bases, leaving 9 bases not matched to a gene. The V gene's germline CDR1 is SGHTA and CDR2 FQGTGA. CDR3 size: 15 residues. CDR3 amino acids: CASSSTGGGRNEQFF. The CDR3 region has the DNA TGTGCCAGCAGCTCCACAGGGGGTGGAAGGAATGAGCAGTTCTTC.

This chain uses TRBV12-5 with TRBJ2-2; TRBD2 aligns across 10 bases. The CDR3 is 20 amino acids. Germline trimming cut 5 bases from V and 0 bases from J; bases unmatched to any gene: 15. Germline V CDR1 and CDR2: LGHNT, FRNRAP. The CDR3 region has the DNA TGTGCTAGTGGTCTCTATGAGAGGGGACTAGCGTACGCGAACACCGGGGAGCTGTTTTTT. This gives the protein CASGLYERGLAYANTGELFF.

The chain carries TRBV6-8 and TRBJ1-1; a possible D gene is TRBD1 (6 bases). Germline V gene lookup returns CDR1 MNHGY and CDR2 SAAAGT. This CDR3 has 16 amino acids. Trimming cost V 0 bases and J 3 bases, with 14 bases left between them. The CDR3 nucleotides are TGTGCCAGCAGTTACTCCCGGACAGCCTGGGACACTGAAGCTTTCTTT. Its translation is CASSYSRTAWDTEAFF.

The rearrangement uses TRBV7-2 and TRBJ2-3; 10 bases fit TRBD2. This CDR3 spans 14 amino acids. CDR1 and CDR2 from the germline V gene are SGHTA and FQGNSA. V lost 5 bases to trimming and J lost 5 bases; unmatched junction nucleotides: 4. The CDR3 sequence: CASSPGLAVDTQYF. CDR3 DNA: TGTGCCAGCAGCCCAGGACTAGCGGTAGATACGCAGTATTTT.

The CDR3 DNA reads as TGCGCCAGCAGCTTGGGACAGATCCAAGAGACCCAGTACTTC. Translation gives CASSLGQIQETQYF. The chain has TRBV5-1 and TRBJ2-5, with D perhaps matching TRBD1 (5 bases). Trimming pared 0 bases from V and 1 base from J, leaving 7 bases between. This CDR3 is built from 14 residues. CDR1 SGHRS and CDR2 YFSETQ come from the germline V gene.

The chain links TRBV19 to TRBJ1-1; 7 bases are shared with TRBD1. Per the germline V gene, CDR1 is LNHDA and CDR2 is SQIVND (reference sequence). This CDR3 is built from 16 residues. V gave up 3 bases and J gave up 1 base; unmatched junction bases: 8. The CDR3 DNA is TGTGCCAGTAGTATCTCGGGACAGCTTAGGAACACTGAAGCTTTCTTT. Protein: CASSISGQLRNTEAFF. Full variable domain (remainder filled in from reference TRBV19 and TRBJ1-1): DGGITQSPKYLFRKEGQNVTLSCEQNLNHDAMYWYRQDPGQGLRLIYYSQIVNDFQKGDIAEGYSVSREKKESFPLTVTSAQKNPTAFYLCASSISGQLRNTEAFFGQGTRLTVV.

The CDR3 is CASGFGTGVTEAFF. The CDR3 coding sequence is TGTGCTAGTGGTTTCGGGACAGGGGTAACTGAAGCTTTCTTT. The chain employs TRBV12-5 and TRBJ1-1, with TRBD1 matching over 10 bases. V shed 3 bases, J shed 5 bases, and the junction held 3 bases outside the gene matches. The CDR3 runs 14 residues. Germline values: CDR1 LGHNT, CDR2 FRNRAP.

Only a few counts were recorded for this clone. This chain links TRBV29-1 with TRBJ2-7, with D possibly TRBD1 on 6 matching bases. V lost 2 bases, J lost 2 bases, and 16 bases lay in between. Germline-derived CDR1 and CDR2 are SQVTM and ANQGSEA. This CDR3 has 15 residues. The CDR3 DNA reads TGCAGCGTTGAACTTAACTCAGGGGTTGCCTACGAGCAGTACTTC. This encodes CSVELNSGVAYEQYF.

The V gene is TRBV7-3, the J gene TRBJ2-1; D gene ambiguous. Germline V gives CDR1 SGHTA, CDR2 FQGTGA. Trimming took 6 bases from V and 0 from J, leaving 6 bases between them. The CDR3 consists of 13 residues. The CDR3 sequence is CASRNSSYNEQFF. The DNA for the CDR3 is TGTGCCAGCAGGAACAGCTCCTACAATGAGCAGTTCTTC.

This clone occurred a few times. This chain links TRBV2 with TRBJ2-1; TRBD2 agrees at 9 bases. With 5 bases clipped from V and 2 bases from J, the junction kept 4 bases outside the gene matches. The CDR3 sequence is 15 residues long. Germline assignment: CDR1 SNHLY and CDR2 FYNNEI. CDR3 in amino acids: CASSLTSGPYNEQFF. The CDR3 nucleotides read TGTGCCAGCAGTCTCACTAGCGGGCCCTACAATGAGCAGTTCTTC.

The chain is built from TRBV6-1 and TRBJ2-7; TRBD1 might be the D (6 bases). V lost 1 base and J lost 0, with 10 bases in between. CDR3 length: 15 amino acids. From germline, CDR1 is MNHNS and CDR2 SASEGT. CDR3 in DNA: TGTGCCAGCAGTGAAGGGCAGGACAGCTCCTACGAGCAGTACTTC. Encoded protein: CASSEGQDSSYEQYF.

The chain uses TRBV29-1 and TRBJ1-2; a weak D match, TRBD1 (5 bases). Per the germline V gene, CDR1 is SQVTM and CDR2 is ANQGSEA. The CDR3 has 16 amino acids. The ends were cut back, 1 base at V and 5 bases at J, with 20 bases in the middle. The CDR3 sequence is CSVEVLQGVRMYGYTF. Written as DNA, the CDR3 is TGCAGCGTTGAAGTGCTCCAGGGTGTCAGGATGTATGGCTACACCTTC.

The CDR3 protein is CASIPSGGTYEQYF. The CDR3 nucleotides read TGTGCCAGCATTCCCTCAGGAGGGACCTACGAGCAGTACTTC. The V gene is TRBV28, the J gene TRBJ2-7; perhaps TRBD2 as D (6 bases). V was clipped by 7 bases and J by 2 bases, with 15 bases between them. Germline V gene lookup returns CDR1 MDHEN and CDR2 SYDVKM. This CDR3 comprises 14 residues.

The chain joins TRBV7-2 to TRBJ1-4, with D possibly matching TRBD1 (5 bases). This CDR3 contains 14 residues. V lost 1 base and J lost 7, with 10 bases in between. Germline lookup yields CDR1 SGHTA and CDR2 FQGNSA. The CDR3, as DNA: TGTGCCAGCAGCTTAGATCCCAGGGTTGAAAAACTGTTTTTT. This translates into CASSLDPRVEKLFF.

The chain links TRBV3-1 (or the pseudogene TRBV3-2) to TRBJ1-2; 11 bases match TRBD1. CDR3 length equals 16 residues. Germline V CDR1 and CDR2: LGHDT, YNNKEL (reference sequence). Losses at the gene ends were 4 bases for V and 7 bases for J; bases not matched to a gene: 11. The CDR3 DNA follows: TGTGCCAGCAGCCCTCTTTCTGGACAGGGGGCTCTTGGCTACACCTTC. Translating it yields CASSPLSGQGALGYTF.